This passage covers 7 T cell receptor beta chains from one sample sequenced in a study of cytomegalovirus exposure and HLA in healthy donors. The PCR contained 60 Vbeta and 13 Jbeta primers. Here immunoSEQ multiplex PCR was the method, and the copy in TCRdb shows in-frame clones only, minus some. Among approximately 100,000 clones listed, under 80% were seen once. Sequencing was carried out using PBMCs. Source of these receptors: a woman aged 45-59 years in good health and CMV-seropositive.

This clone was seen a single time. As DNA, the CDR3 is TGTGCCAGCAGCTTAGGCGGGACGGGGGAGCCCTACGAGCAGTACTTC. It yields the protein CASSLGGTGEPYEQYF. The chain is built from TRBV7-6 and TRBJ2-7; D possibly corresponds to TRBD2 (6 bases). This CDR3 region has 16 residues. Trimming stripped 1 base from V and 2 bases from J, with 15 bases between. Germline values: CDR1 SGHVS, CDR2 FNYEAQ.

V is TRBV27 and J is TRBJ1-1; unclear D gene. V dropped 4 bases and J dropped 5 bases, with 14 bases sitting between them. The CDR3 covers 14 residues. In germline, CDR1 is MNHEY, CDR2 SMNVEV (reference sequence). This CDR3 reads CASSSQVPNTEAFF. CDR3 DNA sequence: TGTGCCAGCAGTTCCCAGGTCCCGAATACTGAAGCTTTCTTT.

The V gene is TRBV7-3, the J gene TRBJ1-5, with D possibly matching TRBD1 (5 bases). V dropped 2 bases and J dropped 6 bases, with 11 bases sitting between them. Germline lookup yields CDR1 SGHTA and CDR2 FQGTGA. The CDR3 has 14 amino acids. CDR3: CASSLGGDGQPQHF. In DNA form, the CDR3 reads TGTGCCAGCAGCTTAGGGGGGGACGGTCAGCCCCAGCATTTT.

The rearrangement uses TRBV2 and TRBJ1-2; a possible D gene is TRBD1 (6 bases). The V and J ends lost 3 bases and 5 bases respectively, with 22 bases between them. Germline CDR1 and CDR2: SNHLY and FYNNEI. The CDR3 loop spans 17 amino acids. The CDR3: CASSESPGTRSFYGYTF. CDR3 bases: TGTGCCAGCAGTGAGTCCCCCGGGACAAGAAGCTTTTATGGCTACACCTTC.

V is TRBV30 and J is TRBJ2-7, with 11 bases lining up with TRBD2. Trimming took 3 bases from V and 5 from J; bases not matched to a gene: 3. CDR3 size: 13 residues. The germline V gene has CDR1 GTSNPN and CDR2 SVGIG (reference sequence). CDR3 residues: CAWSASGRNEQYF. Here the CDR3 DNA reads TGTGCCTGGAGCGCTAGCGGGAGGAACGAGCAGTACTTC.

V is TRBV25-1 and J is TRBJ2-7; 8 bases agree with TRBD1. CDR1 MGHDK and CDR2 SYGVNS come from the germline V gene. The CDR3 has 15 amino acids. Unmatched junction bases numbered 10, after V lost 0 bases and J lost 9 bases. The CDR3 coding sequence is TGTGCCAGCAGTGAATATACTACAGGGGGTCTTTGGCAGTACTTC. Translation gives CASSEYTTGGLWQYF.

As DNA, the CDR3 is TGTGCCAGCAGCCTAACGAGAAATAGCGGGGGACTCACAGATACGCAGTATTTT. It specifies CASSLTRNSGGLTDTQYF. The rearrangement joins TRBV5-4 to TRBJ2-3; TRBD2 agrees at 9 bases. The CDR3 is 18 residues long. Germline V lookup: CDR1 SGHNT, CDR2 YYREEE (reference sequence). Trimming took 4 bases from V and 2 from J; bases not matched to a gene: 14.